This T cell receptor beta chain is drawn from a study of cytomegalovirus exposure and HLA in healthy donors. The study ran its PCR with 60 Vbeta and 13 Jbeta primers. Sequenced by immunoSEQ multiplex PCR; TCRdb stores in-frame clones only, minus some. This sample's table has about 130,000 clones. The germline gives CDR1 SGHDT, CDR2 YYEEEE. V was clipped by 2 bases and J by 7 bases; unmatched bases: 9. This CDR3 spans 15 amino acids. Material for sequencing was PBMCs. The chain is built from TRBV5-6 and TRBJ1-3; 7 nucleotides line up with TRBD1. The TCR sequence derives from a man under 40 in good health and CMV-seronegative. Here the CDR3 DNA reads TGTGCCAGCAGCTTCGGGACAGCATACGCGAACACCATATATTTT. It yields the protein CASSFGTAYANTIYF.